These 27 T cell receptor beta chains originate from one sample sequenced in a study of regulatory T cells in long-lasting Graves disease. HTBI primers from iRepertoire and Arm-PCR of CDR3 regions yielded the TCR beta libraries. Using its own MiXCR run on the multiplex PCR reads, TCRdb lists one record per CDR3 protein. The repertoire holds almost 350,000 distinct CDR3 sequences, with roughly 21% as singletons. Time point defined: persistent/refractory GD, antithyroid drugs over 5 years with positive TRAb. Following extraction of RNA from PBMCs, that RNA was used to make the TCR library. Sample: peripheral blood mononuclear cells (PBMCs), taken when the disease was refractory, from a patient treated with antithyroid drugs. These TCRs come from a female donor with Graves disease.

The chain is built from TRBV29-1 and TRBJ1-1; no firm D call. V was pared by 1 base and J by 4 bases, with 7 bases between. The germline V gene has CDR1 SQVTM and CDR2 ANQGSEA. The CDR3 extends over 12 amino acids. Here the CDR3 reads CSVEVFGTEAFF. The CDR3, as DNA: TGCAGCGTTGAAGTATTCGGCACTGAAGCTTTCTTT. The variable domain in full, with the rest retrieved from reference TRBV29-1 and TRBJ1-1, is SAVISQKPSRDICQRGTSLTIQCQVDSQVTMMFWYRQQPGQSLTLIATANQGSEATYESGFVIDKFPISRPNLTFSTLTVSNMSPEDSSIYLCSVEVFGTEAFFGQGTRLTVV.

The gene calls are TRBV6-5 and TRBJ1-2; D is unclear. The germline V gene encodes CDR1 MNHEY and CDR2 SVGAGI. CDR3 length: 16 amino acids. V lost 1 base, J lost 0 bases, and 12 bases lay in between. The CDR3 bases are TGTGCCAGCAGTTACTTGGCAGCTGGTACTAACTATGGCTACACCTTC. It codes for CASSYLAAGTNYGYTF.

This clonotype turned up a few times. This chain uses TRBV27 with TRBJ2-2; D gene uncertain. The length of the CDR3 is 15 residues. The germline V gene has CDR1 MNHEY and CDR2 SMNVEV (reference sequence). V shed 8 bases and J shed 1 base, with 14 bases lying between them. The CDR3 region has the DNA TGTGCCAGCCCCGACCGCAAGGGGAACACCGGGGAGCTGTTTTTT. This sequence encodes CASPDRKGNTGELFF.

This clonotype was counted at least ten times. The J gene is TRBJ1-4, the V gene TRBV6-2 or TRBV6-3, with 9 bases identical to TRBD1. The CDR3 runs 15 residues. V was pared by 0 bases and J by 6 bases, with 2 bases of the junction left unmatched. From germline, CDR1 is MNHEY and CDR2 SVGEGT. This CDR3 reads CASSYSGTGYEKLFF. The CDR3 region has the DNA TGTGCCAGCAGTTACTCGGGGACAGGGTATGAAAAACTGTTTTTT.

This sequence joins TRBV7-9 and TRBJ2-7, with 9 bases aligning to TRBD1. The trim removed 5 bases at V and 5 bases at J, leaving 7 bases unmatched. Germline assignment: CDR1 SEHNR and CDR2 FQNEAQ (reference sequence). This CDR3 is 14 amino acids long. CDR3 loop: CASSPQDRGDEQYF. The CDR3 bases are TGTGCCAGCAGCCCACAGGACAGGGGCGACGAGCAGTACTTC.

This clonotype was seen repeatedly, ten times or more. The chain has TRBV20-1 and TRBJ1-5, with 7 bases that match TRBD1. J was trimmed by 3 bases and V by 3 bases; bases with no gene match: 8. CDR1 is DFQATT, CDR2 SNEGSKA, per germline (reference sequence). CDR3 length: 15 residues. In DNA form, the CDR3 reads TGCAGTGCTAGTATAATCGACAGGGACAATCAGCCCCAGCATTTT. This translates into CSASIIDRDNQPQHF.

A word on this clonotype: One end of the junction fails to match germline, which may point to a read error. The chain combines TRBV28 with TRBJ2-7, with no clear D. Looked up from germline, CDR1 is MDHEN and CDR2 is SYDVKM. This CDR3 is 16 amino acids long. The CDR3 DNA sequence: TGTGCCAGTAGTTTTAGGTTCCGGCTTACGACCTACGAGCAGTACTTC. It translates to CASSFRFRLTTYEQYF.

The rearrangement links TRBV11-3 to TRBJ1-2; 8 bases map to TRBD1. V gave up 6 bases and J gave up 1 base; unmatched junction bases: 7. This CDR3 is 15 amino acids long. Germline-derived CDR1 and CDR2 are SGHNT and YENEEA. The CDR3 DNA sequence: TGTGCCAGCAGGTACAGGGACAGGCGTAACTATGGCTACACCTTC. It codes for CASRYRDRRNYGYTF.

Of note for this clonotype: A much larger clonotype is one base distant, so this may be a read error. The genes are TRBV6-2 or TRBV6-3 and TRBJ1-1; TRBD1 is a possible D gene (5 bases). The CDR3 is 13 residues long. Germline-derived CDR1 and CDR2 are MNHEY and SVGEGT. The CDR3 reads CASNYRGDTEAFF. The CDR3 bases are TGTGCCAGCAATTACCGGGGGGACACTGAAGCTTTCTTT.

This chain connects TRBV15 to TRBJ2-1; TRBD2 matches at 8 bases. In germline, CDR1 is LNHNV, CDR2 YYDKDF (reference sequence). CDR3 length: 15 residues. Losses at the gene ends were 1 base for V and 7 bases for J; bases not matched to a gene: 6. The CDR3 loop is CATSRAGGRLNEQFF. CDR3 DNA sequence: TGTGCCACCAGCAGAGCGGGCGGGAGGCTTAATGAGCAGTTCTTC.

The CDR3 DNA sequence: TGCGCCAGCAGCGCGGGACTAGCAGGAGATACGCAGTATTTT. The encoded protein is CASSAGLAGDTQYF. The chain is built from TRBV5-1 and TRBJ2-3; 9 bases line up with TRBD2. The germline CDR1 and CDR2 sequences are SGHRS and YFSETQ. Trimming cost V 4 bases and J 5 bases; bases outside gene matches: 5. The CDR3 spans 14 residues.

The chain's CDR3 is CSAPMNTEAFF. The CDR3 DNA sequence: TGCAGTGCCCCCATGAACACTGAAGCTTTCTTT. V is TRBV20-1 and J is TRBJ1-1, with unresolved D. Per the germline V gene, CDR1 is DFQATT and CDR2 is SNEGSKA (reference sequence). Trimming left V 6 bases short and J 0 bases short, with 5 bases between. This CDR3 has 11 residues.

This clonotype was counted only a few times. This chain uses TRBV3-1 with TRBJ2-7; D gene uncertain. The CDR3 length is 10 residues. The germline V gene has CDR1 LGHDT and CDR2 YNNKEL (reference sequence). The germline V and J ends were trimmed by 4 bases and 7 bases, with 5 bases remaining between them. The CDR3 DNA follows: TGTGCCAGCAGCCCAGAGGAGCAGTACTTC. As protein: CASSPEEQYF.

This clonotype appeared many times. The chain carries TRBV7-8 and TRBJ2-5; D remains ambiguous. The CDR3 consists of 17 residues. CDR1 SGHVS and CDR2 FQNEAQ come from the germline V gene. V gave up 1 base and J gave up 2 bases, with 17 bases separating them. CDR3 nucleotide sequence: TGTGCCAGCAGCTTAGGGCTAACGGCGGTACTACAAGAGACCCAGTACTTC. Its translation is CASSLGLTAVLQETQYF.

This chain links TRBV12-3 or TRBV12-4 with TRBJ2-3, with D perhaps TRBD1 (6 bases). V was pared by 7 bases and J by 0 bases, with 17 bases between. This CDR3 has 16 amino acids. CDR3 protein: CASTPVGGISTDTQYF. As DNA, the CDR3 is TGTGCCAGCACCCCAGTTGGGGGCATTAGCACAGATACGCAGTATTTT.

This sequence joins TRBV6-1 and TRBJ1-5; D possibly corresponds to TRBD1 (5 bases). The CDR3 is made up of 16 amino acids. The germline gives CDR1 MNHNS, CDR2 SASEGT. Trimming took off 2 bases at V and 2 bases at J, with 13 bases between the two ends. The CDR3 protein is CASSEFGGGGNQPQHF. The CDR3 DNA sequence: TGTGCCAGCAGTGAATTTGGGGGAGGGGGCAATCAGCCCCAGCATTTT.

CDR3 amino acids: CASSLGLRGRSYEQYF. CDR3 bases: TGTGCCAGCAGCTTAGGTTTGCGGGGGCGATCCTACGAGCAGTACTTC. The chain recombines TRBV11-3 with TRBJ2-7, with D possibly being TRBD2 (7 bases). V was pared by 1 base and J by 1 base, with 14 bases between. Germline V CDR1 and CDR2: SGHNT, YENEEA. The CDR3 has 16 residues.

This clonotype was counted ten times or more. The rearrangement joins TRBV7-2 to TRBJ1-5; TRBD1 is a possible D gene (6 bases). Trimming cost V 1 base and J 2 bases, with 6 bases left between them. This CDR3 spans 14 amino acids. Germline lookup yields CDR1 SGHTA and CDR2 FQGNSA. CDR3 sequence reads: CASSLDRGNQPQHF. CDR3 nucleotides: TGTGCCAGCAGCTTAGACAGGGGCAATCAGCCCCAGCATTTT.

Comment on this clonotype: One junction end disagrees with the germline gene, perhaps due to a read error. The chain couples TRBV7-9 to TRBJ1-4; the D gene is possibly TRBD1 (6 bases). The CDR3 is 14 residues long. Germline V gene lookup returns CDR1 SEHNR and CDR2 FQNEAQ (reference sequence). CDR3 DNA sequence: TGCGCCAGCAGCCAAACAGGGACTAATGAAAAACTGTTTTTT. Protein: CASSQTGTNEKLFF.

The CDR3 reads CSARHVSNYGYTF. CDR3 nucleotide sequence: TGCAGTGCTAGGCACGTGTCTAACTATGGCTACACCTTC. The V gene is TRBV20-1, the J gene TRBJ1-2; unclear D gene. Trimming stripped 3 bases from V and 0 bases from J, with 8 bases between. Germline V gene sequence: CDR1 DFQATT, CDR2 SNEGSKA (reference sequence). CDR3 length: 13 residues.

This clonotype showed up many times. The chain is built from TRBV11-2 and TRBJ1-2; possibly TRBD1 for D (5 bases). Trimming took 5 bases from V and 6 from J, leaving 13 bases between them. Per the germline V gene, CDR1 is SGHAT and CDR2 is FQNNGV. This CDR3 comprises 13 residues. The CDR3 DNA sequence: TGTGCCAGCAGCGCACAGGTTTCGGATGGCTACACCTTC. This gives the protein CASSAQVSDGYTF.

This clonotype was counted between two and nine times. The chain links TRBV7-2 to TRBJ2-2; 7 nucleotides align to TRBD2. Germline values: CDR1 SGHTA, CDR2 FQGNSA. This CDR3 has 19 residues. Trimming removed 1 base from V and 1 base from J; junction bases left unmatched: 12. The CDR3 protein is CASSLGGRRTRRNTGELFF. The CDR3 DNA is TGTGCCAGCAGCTTAGGGGGCAGGAGGACTAGGCGGAACACCGGGGAGCTGTTTTTT.

This chain links TRBV5-1 with TRBJ2-6; D assignment may be TRBD1 or TRBD2 (5 bases each). CDR1 and CDR2 (germline): SGHRS, YFSETQ. Between the trimmed V and J ends, which lost 1 base and 4 bases, there was a span of 15 bases. The CDR3 length is 17 residues. DNA of the CDR3: TGCGCCAGCAGCTTGTCTTCGAGGGGTTCGGGGGCCAACGTCCTGACTTTC. It specifies CASSLSSRGSGANVLTF.

The CDR3 nucleotides are TGTGCCAGCAGGCTAGCGGGAGGAGGCGAGCAGTACTTC. Its protein product is CASRLAGGGEQYF. The chain recombines TRBV14 with TRBJ2-7, with 11 bases lining up with TRBD2. Germline V gene data show CDR1 as SGHDN and CDR2 as FVKESK. The CDR3 extends over 13 amino acids. V was pared by 6 bases and J by 6 bases, with 4 bases of the junction left unmatched.

There are a few counts of this clonotype. J is TRBJ1-2 and V is TRBV9; TRBD1 might be the D (6 bases). V was pared by 4 bases and J by 4 bases, with 17 bases between. Germline V lookup: CDR1 SGDLS, CDR2 YYNGEE. The CDR3 is 15 residues long. Written as DNA, the CDR3 is TGTGCCAGCAGCCCAAGTACAGGGTATGCCTATGGCTACACCTTC. Translated, it gives CASSPSTGYAYGYTF.

The chain carries TRBV4-2 and TRBJ1-1, with D maybe TRBD1 (5 bases). Trimming took 1 base from V and 1 from J, leaving 7 bases between them. The CDR3 spans 14 residues. Germline V gives CDR1 LGHNA, CDR2 YNFKEQ. The CDR3 here is CASSQGGPNTEAFF. The DNA for the CDR3 is TGTGCCAGCAGCCAAGGGGGCCCGAACACTGAAGCTTTCTTT.

The chain carries TRBV7-2 and TRBJ1-2; D is possibly TRBD1 (5 bases). The CDR3 runs 13 residues. Germline assignment: CDR1 SGHTA and CDR2 FQGNSA. V was cut by 0 bases and J by 6 bases, with 8 bases left in between. The CDR3 DNA reads TGTGCCAGCAGCTTAGCGCTAGGGGATGGCTACACCTTC. It yields the protein CASSLALGDGYTF.